The rows below give T cell receptor beta chains drawn from one sample of a study of blood T cells in healthy people across ages. One entry per CDR3 protein, called by TCRdb with MiXCR from the 5' RACE reads. The data hold nearly 1 million distinct CDR3 sequences, with 45% to 60% observed a single time. Material for sequencing was blood. The receptors here all came from an older woman in good health. Both conserved end residues are part of each CDR3. The D gene is left open where the match is weak. Clone size is not always given. Where it is, it says once, few, many or a class for expanded clones.

clone_size,v_call,j_call,d_call,cdr3_nt,cdr3_aa
.,TRBV20-1,TRBJ1-5,.,TGCAGTGCTGCCCAGGGAAACAATCAGCCCCAGCATTTT,CSAAQGNNQPQHF
.,TRBV18,TRBJ1-2,TRBD1,TGTGCCAGCTCACCACCGACAGGGTGGAATGCCTATGGCTACACCTTC,CASSPPTGWNAYGYTF
many,TRBV7-9,TRBJ1-2,.,TGTGCCAGCAGTTTGGGTCTGGGGTACGGCTACACCTTC,CASSLGLGYGYTF
.,TRBV20-1,TRBJ2-6,.,TGCAGTGTTAGAGATGGGGGCTCTGGGGCCAACGTCCTGACTTTC,CSVRDGGSGANVLTF
.,TRBV2,TRBJ2-7,TRBD2,TGTGCCAGCAGTGATATCGGGAGGAACTACGAGCAGTACTTC,CASSDIGRNYEQYF
.,TRBV11-2,TRBJ1-6,.,TGTGCCAGCAGGGCAGGCGGGCAATCACCCCTCCACTTT,CASRAGGQSPLHF
once,TRBV29-1,TRBJ2-3,TRBD2,TGCAGCGTTGGAGCGGGAGAGACAGATATGCAGTATTTT,CSVGAGETDMQYF
.,TRBV28,TRBJ2-5,.,TGTGCCAGCAGTTTTTGGATTCAAGAGACCCAGTACTTC,CASSFWIQETQYF
once,TRBV20-1,TRBJ2-1,.,TGCAGTGCGCCCGAGGGGGGGGGAGGGCTCTACAATGAGCAGTTCTTC,CSAPEGGGGLYNEQFF
.,TRBV5-6,TRBJ1-6,.,TGTGCCAGCAGCTTGTGGTCGAGGACCTATAATTCACCCCTCCACTTT,CASSLWSRTYNSPLHF
.,TRBV24-1,TRBJ2-2,.,TGTGCCACCAGTGATAACCGTCAGGGAACCGGGGAGCTGTTTTTT,CATSDNRQGTGELFF
.,TRBV11-3,TRBJ2-1,TRBD2,TGTGCCAGCAGCTTTCGGGCGGGAGGAATGTGGGAGCAGTTCTTC,CASSFRAGGMWEQFF
few,TRBV25-1,TRBJ2-3,.,TGTGCCAGCAGTGAAGAGTTAGATACGCAGTATTTT,CASSEELDTQYF
many,TRBV20-1,TRBJ2-7,TRBD2,TGCAGTGCTAGGCCGGGGAGCGGGAGCACCTACGAGCAGTACTTC,CSARPGSGSTYEQYF
few,TRBV20-1,TRBJ2-3,.,TGCAGTGCTCAGGCTCCAGACACAGATACGCAGTATTTT,CSAQAPDTDTQYF
few,TRBV6-2/TRBV6-3,TRBJ2-7,.,TGTGCCAGCAGCCCCTCGTGGCGGGCCACCTACGAGCAGTACTTC,CASSPSWRATYEQYF
.,TRBV27,TRBJ2-7,.,TGTGCCAGCAGCTCATTCACTAGTCGTCACGAGCAGTACTTC,CASSSFTSRHEQYF
.,TRBV6-5,TRBJ2-1,TRBD2,TGTGCCAGCAGACGACCCTTGACTAGCGAGAGCAATGAGCAGTTCTTC,CASRRPLTSESNEQFF
few,TRBV5-1,TRBJ1-1,TRBD1,TGCGCCAGCAGCTTGGACCCCGGGACAGGGGCCCCGAGAACTGAAGCTTTCTTT,CASSLDPGTGAPRTEAFF
.,TRBV11-2,TRBJ2-1,TRBD2,TGTGCCAGCAGCTTAGATCCCCGACTAGCGGGAGGTTCACAAGAGACCCAGTTCTTC,CASSLDPRLAGGSQETQFF
.,TRBV20-1,TRBJ2-4,.,TGCAGTGCTAAAGAGGCGGCCAAAAACATTCAGTACTTC,CSAKEAAKNIQYF
.,TRBV5-1,TRBJ1-6,.,TGCGCCAGCAGCTTGGATGCAGGGCCTGAATCACCCCTCCACTTT,CASSLDAGPESPLHF
few,TRBV12-3/TRBV12-4,TRBJ2-7,TRBD1,TGTGCCAGCAGTTTTTCTGGTCAGGGGGCCTACGAGCAGTACTTC,CASSFSGQGAYEQYF
.,TRBV4-3,TRBJ2-2,.,TGCGCCAGCAGCCAAAAGCGGGCTAGGTACACCGGGGAGCTGTTTTTT,CASSQKRARYTGELFF
.,TRBV24-1,TRBJ2-4,.,TGTGCCACCAGCAGCGAGAGGAACATTCAGTACTTC,CATSSERNIQYF
few,TRBV20-1,TRBJ2-3,TRBD2,TGCAGTGCTAGAGGGCCCGGGACTAGCGGGAGATTGGCAGATACGCAGTATTTT,CSARGPGTSGRLADTQYF
few,TRBV20-1,TRBJ2-1,TRBD2,TGCAGTGCTAGACAGCGGGAGGGTTTTAAAAATGAGCAGTTCTTC,CSARQREGFKNEQFF
once,TRBV28,TRBJ2-5,.,TGTGCCAGCAAGAACCAGGGGCAAGAGACCCAGTACTTC,CASKNQGQETQYF
few,TRBV5-1,TRBJ2-5,.,TGCGCCAGCAGCTCAGGGTATCAATGGGAGACCCAGTACTTC,CASSSGYQWETQYF
.,TRBV6-2/TRBV6-3,TRBJ2-7,TRBD2,TGTGCCAGCAGTTACTCCGAGAGCGGGAGCGCCTACGAGCAGTACTTC,CASSYSESGSAYEQYF
.,TRBV4-1,TRBJ2-1,.,TGCGCCAGCAGCCAAGAAAGAGACGACCACAATGAGCAGTTCTTC,CASSQERDDHNEQFF
.,TRBV27,TRBJ1-5,.,TGTGCCAGCAGTCCCTCTCTCGCAGGGTTGAGCAATCAGCCCCAGCATTTT,CASSPSLAGLSNQPQHF